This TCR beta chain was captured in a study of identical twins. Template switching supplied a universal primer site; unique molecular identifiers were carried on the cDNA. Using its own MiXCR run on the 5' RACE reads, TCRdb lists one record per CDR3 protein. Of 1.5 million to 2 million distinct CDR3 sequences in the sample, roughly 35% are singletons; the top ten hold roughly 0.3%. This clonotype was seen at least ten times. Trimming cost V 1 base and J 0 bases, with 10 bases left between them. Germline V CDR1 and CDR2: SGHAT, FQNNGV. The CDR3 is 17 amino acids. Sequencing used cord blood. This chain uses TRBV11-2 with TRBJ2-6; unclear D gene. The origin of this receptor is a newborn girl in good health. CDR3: CASSLVPHISGANVLTF. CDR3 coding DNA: TGTGCCAGCAGCTTAGTACCCCATATCTCTGGGGCCAACGTCCTGACTTTC.